Sequencing of this T cell receptor beta chain was carried out in a study of T cell responses to AZD1222 COVID-19 vaccine. Here immunoSEQ multiplex PCR was the method, and the copy in TCRdb shows in-frame clones only, minus some. The sample lists about 120,000 clones, around nine tenths occurring once. This clone was counted a single time. CDR3 size: 16 residues. The germline V gene encodes CDR1 SGHRS and CDR2 YFSETQ. Trimming shortened V by 3 bases and J by 0 bases, and 13 bases separated the two germline ends. This clonotype originated in an adult in good health. The chain combines TRBV5-1 with TRBJ1-3; D not certain. The material was peripheral blood, obtained on day 0 of AZD1222 vaccination. Written as DNA, the CDR3 is TGCGCCAGCAGCTCGGAAGGACTACCCTCTGGAAACACCATATATTTT. Translated: CASSSEGLPSGNTIYF.